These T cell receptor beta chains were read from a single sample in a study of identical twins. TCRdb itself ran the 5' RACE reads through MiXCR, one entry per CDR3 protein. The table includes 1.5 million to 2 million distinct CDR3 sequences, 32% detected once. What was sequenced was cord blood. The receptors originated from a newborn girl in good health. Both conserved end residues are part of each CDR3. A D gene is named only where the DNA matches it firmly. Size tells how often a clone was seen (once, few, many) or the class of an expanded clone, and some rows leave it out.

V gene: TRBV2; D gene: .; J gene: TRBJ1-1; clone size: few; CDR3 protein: CASSDGFMNTEAFF; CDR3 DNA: TGTGCCAGCAGTGACGGCTTCATGAACACTGAAGCTTTCTTT
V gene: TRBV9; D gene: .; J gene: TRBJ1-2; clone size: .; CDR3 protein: CASTPQASLNYNYGYTF; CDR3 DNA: TGTGCCAGCACCCCACAGGCTTCCCTAAACTATAACTATGGCTACACCTTC
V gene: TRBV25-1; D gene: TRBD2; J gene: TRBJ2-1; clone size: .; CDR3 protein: CASSGLAEYNEQFF; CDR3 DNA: TGTGCCAGCAGTGGACTAGCGGAGTACAATGAGCAGTTCTTC
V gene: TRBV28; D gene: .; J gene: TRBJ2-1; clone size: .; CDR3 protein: CASSWWGVDEETQFF; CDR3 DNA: TGTGCCAGCAGTTGGTGGGGGGTAGACGAAGAGACCCAGTTCTTC
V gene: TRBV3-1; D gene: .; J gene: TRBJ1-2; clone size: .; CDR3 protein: CASSHVSNYGYTF; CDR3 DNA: TGTGCCAGCAGCCATGTATCTAACTATGGCTACACCTTC
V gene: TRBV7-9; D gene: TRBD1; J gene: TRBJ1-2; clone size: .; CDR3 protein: CASSLLRDRGHGYTF; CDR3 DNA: TGTGCCAGCAGCTTACTCCGGGACAGGGGGCATGGCTACACCTTC
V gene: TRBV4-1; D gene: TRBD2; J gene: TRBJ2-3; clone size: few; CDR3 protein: CASSQAQRGESSTDTQYF; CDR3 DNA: TGCGCCAGCAGCCAAGCCCAGCGGGGGGAATCGAGCACAGATACGCAGTATTTT
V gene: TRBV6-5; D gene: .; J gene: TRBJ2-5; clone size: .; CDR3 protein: CASSYLGKETQYF; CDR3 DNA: TGTGCCAGCAGTTACTTGGGAAAGGAGACCCAGTACTTC
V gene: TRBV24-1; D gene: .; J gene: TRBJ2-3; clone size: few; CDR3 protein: CATSDPRGGSTDTQYF; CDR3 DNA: TGTGCCACCAGTGATCCGCGGGGCGGGAGCACAGATACGCAGTATTTT
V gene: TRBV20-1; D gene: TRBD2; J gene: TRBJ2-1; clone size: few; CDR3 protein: CSARLAGVYYNEQFF; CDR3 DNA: TGCAGTGCTAGGCTAGCGGGAGTTTACTACAATGAGCAGTTCTTC
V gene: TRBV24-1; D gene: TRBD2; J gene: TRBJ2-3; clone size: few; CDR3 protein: CATGAGGTQYF; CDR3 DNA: TGTGCCACCGGAGCGGGAGGTACGCAGTATTTT
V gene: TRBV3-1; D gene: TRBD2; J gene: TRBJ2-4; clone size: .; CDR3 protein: CASSQDLGERGELKNIQYF; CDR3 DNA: TGTGCCAGCAGCCAAGATTTGGGGGAGCGGGGCGAATTAAAAAACATTCAGTACTTC
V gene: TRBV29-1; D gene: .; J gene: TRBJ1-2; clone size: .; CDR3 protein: CSVRSGFLGYTF; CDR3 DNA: TGCAGCGTCCGTTCCGGATTCCTTGGCTACACCTTC
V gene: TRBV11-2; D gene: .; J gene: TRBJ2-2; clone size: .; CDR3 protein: CASSLDDRRPNTGELFF; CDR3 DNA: TGTGCCAGCAGCTTAGACGACAGGCGTCCGAACACCGGGGAGCTGTTTTTT
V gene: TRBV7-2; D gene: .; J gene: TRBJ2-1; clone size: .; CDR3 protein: CASSLGGQFF; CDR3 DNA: TGTGCCAGCAGCTTAGGGGGGCAGTTCTTC
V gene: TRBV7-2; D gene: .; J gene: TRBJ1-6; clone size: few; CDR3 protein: CASSRDSPYNSPLHF; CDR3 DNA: TGTGCCAGCAGCCGTGACAGTCCCTATAATTCACCCCTCCACTTT
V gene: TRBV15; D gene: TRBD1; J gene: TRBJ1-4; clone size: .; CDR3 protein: CATSGKGTGNKEKLFF; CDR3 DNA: TGTGCCACCAGTGGAAAGGGGACAGGGAATAAGGAAAAACTGTTTTTT
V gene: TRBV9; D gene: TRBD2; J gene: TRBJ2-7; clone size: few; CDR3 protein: CASSRTSGRVNEQYF; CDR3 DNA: TGTGCCAGCAGCCGGACTAGCGGGAGAGTCAACGAGCAGTACTTC
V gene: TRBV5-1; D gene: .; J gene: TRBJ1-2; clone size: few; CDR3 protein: CASSLGPSRTLPWYTF; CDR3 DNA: TGCGCCAGCAGCTTGGGTCCTTCCAGGACACTTCCCTGGTACACCTTC
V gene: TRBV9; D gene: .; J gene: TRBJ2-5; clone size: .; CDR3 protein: CASSVVGDGRQETQYF; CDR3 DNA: TGTGCCAGCAGCGTAGTAGGAGACGGCCGGCAAGAGACCCAGTACTTC
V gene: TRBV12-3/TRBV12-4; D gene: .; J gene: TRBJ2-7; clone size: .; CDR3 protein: CASAQSSYNEQYF; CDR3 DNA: TGTGCCAGCGCACAGAGCTCCTACAATGAGCAGTACTTC
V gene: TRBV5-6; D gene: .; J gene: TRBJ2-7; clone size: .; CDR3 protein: CASSLPLHGSEQYF; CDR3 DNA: TGTGCCAGCAGCTTACCCTTACACGGAAGCGAGCAGTACTTC
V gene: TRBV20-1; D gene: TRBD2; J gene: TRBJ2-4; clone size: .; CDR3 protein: CSARPGRGLAELAKNIQYF; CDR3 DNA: TGCAGTGCTAGGCCCGGCCGCGGACTAGCGGAACTAGCCAAAAACATTCAGTACTTC
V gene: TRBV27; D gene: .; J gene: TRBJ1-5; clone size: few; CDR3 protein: CASSSSHREGNQPQHF; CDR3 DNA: TGTGCCAGCAGTTCATCCCACAGGGAGGGGAATCAGCCCCAGCATTTT
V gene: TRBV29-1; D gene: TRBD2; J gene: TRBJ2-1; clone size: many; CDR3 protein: CSVVGATRAGSSYNEQFF; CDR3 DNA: TGCAGCGTTGTAGGGGCTACCAGAGCGGGAAGTTCCTACAATGAGCAGTTCTTC
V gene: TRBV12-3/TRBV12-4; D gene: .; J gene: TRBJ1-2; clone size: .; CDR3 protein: CASSTGGCGYTF; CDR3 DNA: TGTGCCAGCAGTACGGGAGGCTGTGGCTACACCTTC
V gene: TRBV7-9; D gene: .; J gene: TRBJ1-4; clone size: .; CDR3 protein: CASSLGSTSNEKLFF; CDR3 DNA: TGTGCCAGCAGCTTAGGGTCTACTTCTAATGAAAAACTGTTTTTT
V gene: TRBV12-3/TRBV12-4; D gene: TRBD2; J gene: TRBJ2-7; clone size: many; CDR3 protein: CASRQTSTYEQYF; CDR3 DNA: TGTGCCAGCAGGCAGACTAGCACCTACGAGCAGTACTTC
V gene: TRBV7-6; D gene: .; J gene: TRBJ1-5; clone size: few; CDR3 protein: CASSTGIYQPQHF; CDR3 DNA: TGTGCCAGCAGCACCGGAATTTATCAGCCCCAGCATTTT
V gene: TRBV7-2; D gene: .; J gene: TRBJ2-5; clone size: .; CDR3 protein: CASSLMVAIQETQYF; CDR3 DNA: TGTGCCAGCAGCTTAATGGTCGCGATCCAAGAGACCCAGTACTTC
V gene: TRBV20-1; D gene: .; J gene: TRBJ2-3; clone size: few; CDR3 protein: CSGKRTDTQYF; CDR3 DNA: TGCAGTGGGAAGCGCACAGATACGCAGTATTTT
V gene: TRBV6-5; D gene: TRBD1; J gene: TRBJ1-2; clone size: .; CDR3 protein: CASSYGRGQPNYGYTF; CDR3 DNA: TGTGCCAGCAGTTACGGCCGGGGACAGCCGAACTATGGCTACACCTTC
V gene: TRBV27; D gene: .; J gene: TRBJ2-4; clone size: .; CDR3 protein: CASSSGEPAKTIQYF; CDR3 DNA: TGTGCCAGCAGTTCGGGGGAGCCGGCCAAAACCATTCAGTACTTC
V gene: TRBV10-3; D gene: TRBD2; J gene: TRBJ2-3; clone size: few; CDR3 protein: CASKRESSADTQYF; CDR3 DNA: TGTGCCTCGAAGCGGGAGAGTAGTGCAGATACGCAGTATTTT
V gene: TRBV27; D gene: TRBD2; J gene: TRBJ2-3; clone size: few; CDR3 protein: CASSLYFEGREPASTDTQYF; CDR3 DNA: TGTGCCAGCAGTTTATACTTCGAGGGGCGGGAGCCCGCTAGCACAGATACGCAGTATTTT
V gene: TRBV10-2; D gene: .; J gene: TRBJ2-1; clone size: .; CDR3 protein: CASKYWQSEQFF; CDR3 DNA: TGCGCCAGCAAGTACTGGCAGTCCGAGCAGTTCTTC
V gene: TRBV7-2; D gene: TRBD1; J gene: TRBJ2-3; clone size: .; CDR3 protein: CASRPGTGGGISQYF; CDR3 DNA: TGTGCCAGCAGACCCGGGACAGGGGGCGGTATATCCCAGTATTTT
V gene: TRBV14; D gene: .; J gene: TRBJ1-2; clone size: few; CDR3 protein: CASSLIPLGLEGSNYGYTF; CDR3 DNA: TGTGCCAGCAGCCTTATACCACTCGGATTGGAGGGCTCTAACTATGGCTACACCTTC
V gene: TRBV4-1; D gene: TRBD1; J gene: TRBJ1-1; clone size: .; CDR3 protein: CASSHARPGQKNTEAFF; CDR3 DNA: TGCGCCAGCAGCCACGCCCGCCCGGGACAGAAGAACACTGAAGCTTTCTTT
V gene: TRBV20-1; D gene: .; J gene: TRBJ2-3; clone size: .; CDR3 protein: CSARSLTAVLDTQYF; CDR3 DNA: TGCAGTGCTAGGTCCCTGACAGCGGTCCTAGATACGCAGTATTTT
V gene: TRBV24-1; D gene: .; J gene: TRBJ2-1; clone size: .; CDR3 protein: CATRAVAYNEQFF; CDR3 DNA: TGTGCCACCAGGGCCGTAGCCTACAATGAGCAGTTCTTC
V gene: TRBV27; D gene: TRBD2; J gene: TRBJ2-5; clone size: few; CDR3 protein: CASSLGASGRQTQYF; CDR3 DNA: TGTGCCAGCAGTTTAGGGGCTAGCGGGAGGCAGACCCAGTACTTC
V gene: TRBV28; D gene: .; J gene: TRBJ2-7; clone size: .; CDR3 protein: CASRGMGHLFYEQYF; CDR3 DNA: TGTGCCAGCAGGGGGATGGGCCATCTATTCTACGAGCAGTACTTC
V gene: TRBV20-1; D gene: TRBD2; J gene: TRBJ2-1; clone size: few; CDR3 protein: CSAPPGLAVHWYNEQFF; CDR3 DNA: TGCAGTGCCCCTCCGGGACTAGCGGTCCATTGGTACAATGAGCAGTTCTTC
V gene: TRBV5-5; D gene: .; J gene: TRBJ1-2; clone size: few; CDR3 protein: CASSLLDRPNYGYTF; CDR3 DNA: TGTGCCAGCAGCTTGTTGGATCGCCCCAACTATGGCTACACCTTC
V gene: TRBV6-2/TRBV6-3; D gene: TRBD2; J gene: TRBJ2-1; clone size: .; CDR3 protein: CAGGLAGEQFF; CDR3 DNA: TGTGCCGGTGGACTAGCCGGTGAGCAGTTCTTC
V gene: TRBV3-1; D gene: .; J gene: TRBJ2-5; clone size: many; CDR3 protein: CASSPRGYQETQYF; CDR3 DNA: TGTGCCAGCAGTCCAAGGGGCTACCAAGAGACCCAGTACTTC
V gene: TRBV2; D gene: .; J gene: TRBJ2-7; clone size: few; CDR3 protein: CASSGATEGASLYEQYF; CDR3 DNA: TGTGCCAGCAGTGGAGCGACAGAGGGCGCGTCCCTCTACGAGCAGTACTTC
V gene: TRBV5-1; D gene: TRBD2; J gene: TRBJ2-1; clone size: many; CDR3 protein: CASSLLAGPYNEQFF; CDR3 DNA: TGTGCCAGCAGCTTACTAGCGGGACCCTACAATGAGCAGTTCTTC
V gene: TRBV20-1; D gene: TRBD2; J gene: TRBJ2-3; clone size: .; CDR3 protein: CSARRAGDQDTQYF; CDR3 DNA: TGCAGTGCTAGAAGAGCGGGAGATCAAGATACGCAGTATTTT
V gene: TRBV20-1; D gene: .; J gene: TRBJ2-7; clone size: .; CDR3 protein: CSAAPEIPPYEQYF; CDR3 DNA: TGCAGTGCGGCGCCCGAAATACCTCCCTACGAGCAGTACTTC
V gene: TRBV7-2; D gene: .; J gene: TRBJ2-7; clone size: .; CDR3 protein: CASSFVGFPYF; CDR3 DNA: TGTGCCAGCAGCTTTGTAGGGTTCCCGTACTTC
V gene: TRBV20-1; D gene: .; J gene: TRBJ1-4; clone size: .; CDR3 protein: CSARGNRERTEKLFF; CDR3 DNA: TGCAGTGCTAGAGGGAACAGGGAGCGAACTGAAAAACTGTTTTTT
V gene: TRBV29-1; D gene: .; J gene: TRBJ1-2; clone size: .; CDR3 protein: CSVGGDSNASYGYTF; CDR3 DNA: TGCAGCGTTGGGGGCGATAGTAATGCTTCTTATGGCTACACCTTC
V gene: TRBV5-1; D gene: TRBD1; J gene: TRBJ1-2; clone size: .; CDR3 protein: CASSFRTGTIDYGYTF; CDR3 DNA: TGCGCCAGCAGCTTTAGGACAGGAACTATCGACTATGGCTACACCTTC
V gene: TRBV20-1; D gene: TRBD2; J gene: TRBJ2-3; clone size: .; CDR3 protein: CSARDPGLAGSTDTQYF; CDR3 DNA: TGCAGTGCTAGAGATCCCGGACTAGCGGGGAGCACAGATACGCAGTATTTT
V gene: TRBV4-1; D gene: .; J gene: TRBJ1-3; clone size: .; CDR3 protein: CASSQRQSSGNTIYF; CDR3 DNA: TGCGCCAGCAGCCAAAGACAGAGCTCTGGAAACACCATATATTTT